This is a list of T cell receptor beta chains from one sample in a study of OX40 agonist ivuxolimab in advanced cancers. Produced via immunoSEQ multiplex PCR; TCRdb's table is partial and in-frame only. The sample has tens of thousands of clones; under 90% are singletons. Sequencing was performed on CD4+ or CD8+ T cells sorted from blood, taken in a trial of the OX40 agonist ivuxolimab. These receptor sequences come from an adult with an advanced solid tumor such as melanoma, head and neck, liver or kidney cancer. The CDR3 runs from the conserved cysteine through the conserved F or W. Fields, in order: D gene, J gene, clone size, CDR3 length, V gene, CDR3 protein, CDR3 DNA. D genes are given only for firm matches. Some rows have no size entry. The others give once, few or many, or a class for an expanded clone.

D gene: .; J gene: TRBJ2-3; clone size: .; CDR3 length: 15; V gene: TRBV5-1; CDR3 protein: CASSLSLGLTDTQYF; CDR3 DNA: TGCGCCAGCAGCTTGTCCTTGGGGTTGACAGATACGCAGTATTTT
D gene: .; J gene: TRBJ2-7; clone size: .; CDR3 length: 15; V gene: TRBV7-6; CDR3 protein: CASSLNSGRVGEQYF; CDR3 DNA: TGTGCCAGCAGCTTAAATTCGGGCAGGGTAGGCGAGCAGTACTTC
D gene: TRBD2; J gene: TRBJ2-3; clone size: .; CDR3 length: 19; V gene: TRBV4-3; CDR3 protein: CASSQDWGGSGKGTDTQYF; CDR3 DNA: TGCGCCAGCAGCCAAGATTGGGGAGGTAGCGGGAAGGGCACAGATACGCAGTATTTT
D gene: .; J gene: TRBJ2-2; clone size: .; CDR3 length: 16; V gene: TRBV27; CDR3 protein: CASSLSGTRNTGELFF; CDR3 DNA: TGTGCCAGCAGTTTATCAGGGACCAGGAACACCGGGGAGCTGTTTTTT
D gene: .; J gene: TRBJ2-2; clone size: .; CDR3 length: 14; V gene: TRBV11-3; CDR3 protein: CASSLDGNTGELFF; CDR3 DNA: TGTGCCAGCAGCTTAGATGGAAACACCGGGGAGCTGTTTTTT
D gene: .; J gene: TRBJ1-1; clone size: .; CDR3 length: 15; V gene: TRBV7-9; CDR3 protein: CASSPAGTRGTEAFF; CDR3 DNA: TGTGCCAGCAGCCCCGCCGGTACGAGAGGAACTGAAGCTTTCTTT
D gene: TRBD2; J gene: TRBJ2-2; clone size: .; CDR3 length: 20; V gene: TRBV29-1; CDR3 protein: CSVAGSSGRAFSADGGELFF; CDR3 DNA: TGCAGCGTTGCGGGTTCCAGCGGGAGGGCCTTTTCGGCAGATGGGGGGGAGCTGTTTTTT
D gene: .; J gene: TRBJ2-7; clone size: .; CDR3 length: 18; V gene: TRBV18; CDR3 protein: CASSGQGGPILSLYEQYF; CDR3 DNA: TGTGCCAGCTCAGGACAGGGAGGGCCAATCCTGTCCCTTTACGAGCAGTACTTC
D gene: TRBD1; J gene: TRBJ1-6; clone size: .; CDR3 length: 15; V gene: TRBV4-3; CDR3 protein: CASSQLTGGNSPLHF; CDR3 DNA: TGCGCCAGCAGCCAATTGACAGGGGGTAATTCACCCCTCCACTTT
D gene: .; J gene: TRBJ1-6; clone size: .; CDR3 length: 14; V gene: TRBV5-6; CDR3 protein: CASSSPRGDSPLHF; CDR3 DNA: TGTGCCAGCAGCTCTCCCCGCGGCGATTCACCCCTCCACTTT
D gene: TRBD2; J gene: TRBJ2-2; clone size: once; CDR3 length: 20; V gene: TRBV10-1; CDR3 protein: CASTKSRGTSGTLPPGELFF; CDR3 DNA: TGCGCCAGCACCAAGTCAAGAGGGACTAGCGGGACACTTCCCCCCGGGGAGCTGTTTTTT
D gene: .; J gene: TRBJ1-5; clone size: .; CDR3 length: 15; V gene: TRBV19; CDR3 protein: CASTQPGYSNQPQHF; CDR3 DNA: TGTGCCAGTACACAGCCCGGTTATAGCAATCAGCCCCAGCATTTT
D gene: .; J gene: TRBJ1-1; clone size: .; CDR3 length: 13; V gene: TRBV7-9; CDR3 protein: CASSWAQGAEAFF; CDR3 DNA: TGTGCCAGCAGCTGGGCGCAGGGCGCTGAAGCTTTCTTT
D gene: .; J gene: TRBJ1-2; clone size: .; CDR3 length: 11; V gene: TRBV20-1; CDR3 protein: CSATSNYGYTF; CDR3 DNA: TGCAGTGCTACGTCCAACTATGGCTACACCTTC
D gene: .; J gene: TRBJ1-2; clone size: few; CDR3 length: 13; V gene: TRBV6-5; CDR3 protein: CASSSSVGYGYTF; CDR3 DNA: .
D gene: .; J gene: TRBJ2-2; clone size: .; CDR3 length: 12; V gene: TRBV4-3; CDR3 protein: CASSLREGELFF; CDR3 DNA: TGCGCCAGCAGCCTTCGTGAGGGGGAGCTGTTTTTT
D gene: .; J gene: TRBJ2-7; clone size: .; CDR3 length: 14; V gene: TRBV10-3; CDR3 protein: CAISDGTQAYEQYF; CDR3 DNA: TGTGCCATCAGTGATGGGACTCAGGCCTACGAGCAGTACTTC
D gene: .; J gene: TRBJ1-6; clone size: .; CDR3 length: 14; V gene: TRBV6-5; CDR3 protein: CASSHSDSLSPLHF; CDR3 DNA: TGTGCCAGCAGCCACAGTGACAGTTTGTCACCCCTCCACTTT
D gene: .; J gene: TRBJ1-1; clone size: .; CDR3 length: 17; V gene: TRBV9; CDR3 protein: CASSAIQSPGENTEAFF; CDR3 DNA: TGTGCCAGCAGCGCCATACAGTCCCCGGGGGAAAACACTGAAGCTTTCTTT
D gene: .; J gene: TRBJ2-4; clone size: .; CDR3 length: 15; V gene: TRBV28; CDR3 protein: CASSFPGRPKNIQYF; CDR3 DNA: TGTGCCAGCAGCTTCCCGGGACGGCCCAAAAACATTCAGTACTTC
D gene: .; J gene: TRBJ2-3; clone size: .; CDR3 length: 13; V gene: TRBV5-6; CDR3 protein: CASSYSGTDTQYF; CDR3 DNA: TGTGCCAGCAGCTACTCTGGCACAGATACGCAGTATTTT
D gene: .; J gene: TRBJ1-1; clone size: .; CDR3 length: 15; V gene: TRBV6-6; CDR3 protein: CASSYGRGRWPEAFF; CDR3 DNA: TGTGCCAGCAGTTACGGGCGGGGACGGTGGCCTGAAGCTTTCTTT
D gene: .; J gene: TRBJ1-2; clone size: .; CDR3 length: 14; V gene: TRBV6-5; CDR3 protein: CASTQGGEDGGYTF; CDR3 DNA: TGTGCCAGCACCCAAGGGGGGGAGGATGGTGGCTACACCTTC
D gene: TRBD2; J gene: TRBJ2-5; clone size: .; CDR3 length: 17; V gene: TRBV7-2; CDR3 protein: CASSLHFSGNPGETQYF; CDR3 DNA: TGTGCCAGCAGCCTCCACTTTAGCGGGAACCCGGGGGAGACCCAGTACTTC
D gene: TRBD1; J gene: TRBJ2-1; clone size: .; CDR3 length: 13; V gene: TRBV28; CDR3 protein: CATRTGSYNEQFF; CDR3 DNA: TGTGCCACCCGGACAGGGTCCTACAATGAGCAGTTCTTC
D gene: .; J gene: TRBJ2-6; clone size: .; CDR3 length: 15; V gene: TRBV5-1; CDR3 protein: CASTEVRSGANVLTF; CDR3 DNA: TGCGCCAGCACCGAAGTTCGGTCTGGGGCCAACGTCCTGACTTTC
D gene: TRBD2; J gene: TRBJ2-1; clone size: .; CDR3 length: 18; V gene: TRBV19; CDR3 protein: CASSPHMRAGGPYNEQFF; CDR3 DNA: TGTGCCAGTAGTCCGCACATGAGGGCGGGAGGGCCGTACAATGAGCAGTTCTTC
D gene: .; J gene: TRBJ1-1; clone size: few; CDR3 length: 16; V gene: TRBV10-3; CDR3 protein: CAISESAVRRNTEAFF; CDR3 DNA: TGTGCCATCAGTGAGTCAGCCGTCCGAAGGAACACTGAAGCTTTCTTT
D gene: TRBD1; J gene: TRBJ2-7; clone size: .; CDR3 length: 15; V gene: TRBV7-2; CDR3 protein: CASRQTGFGSYEQYF; CDR3 DNA: TGTGCCAGCAGACAGACAGGGTTTGGCTCCTACGAGCAGTACTTC
D gene: .; J gene: TRBJ2-2; clone size: .; CDR3 length: 14; V gene: TRBV7-9; CDR3 protein: CASPPTKNTGELFF; CDR3 DNA: TGTGCCAGCCCTCCCACTAAGAACACCGGGGAGCTGTTTTTT
D gene: .; J gene: TRBJ2-7; clone size: .; CDR3 length: 15; V gene: TRBV18; CDR3 protein: CASSPPLGVRYEQYF; CDR3 DNA: TGTGCCAGCTCACCACCTCTGGGGGTCCGCTACGAGCAGTACTTC
D gene: .; J gene: TRBJ1-1; clone size: .; CDR3 length: 16; V gene: TRBV7-9; CDR3 protein: CASSLYRGFQNTEAFF; CDR3 DNA: TGTGCCAGCAGCTTATATCGCGGCTTCCAGAACACTGAAGCTTTCTTT
D gene: TRBD1; J gene: TRBJ2-3; clone size: .; CDR3 length: 15; V gene: TRBV27; CDR3 protein: CASSLRGQGADTQYF; CDR3 DNA: TGTGCCAGCAGTTTAAGGGGACAGGGGGCAGATACGCAGTATTTT
D gene: TRBD2; J gene: TRBJ2-1; clone size: .; CDR3 length: 19; V gene: TRBV7-3; CDR3 protein: CASSFGTSGRRLSYNEQFF; CDR3 DNA: TGTGCCAGCAGCTTCGGGACTAGCGGGAGGAGATTATCCTACAATGAGCAGTTCTTC